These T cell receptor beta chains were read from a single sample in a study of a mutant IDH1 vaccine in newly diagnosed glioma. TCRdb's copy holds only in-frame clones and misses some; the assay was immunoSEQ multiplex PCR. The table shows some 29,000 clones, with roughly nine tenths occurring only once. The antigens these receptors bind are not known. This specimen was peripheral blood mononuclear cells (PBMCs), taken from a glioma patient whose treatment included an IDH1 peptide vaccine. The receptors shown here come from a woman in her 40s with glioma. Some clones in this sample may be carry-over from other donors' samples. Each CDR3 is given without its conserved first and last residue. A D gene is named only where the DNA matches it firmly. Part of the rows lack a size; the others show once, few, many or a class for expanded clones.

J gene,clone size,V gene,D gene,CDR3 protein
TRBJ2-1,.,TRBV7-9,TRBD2,ASSLPRLAGVYNEQF
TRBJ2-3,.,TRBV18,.,ASSWGPNDTQY
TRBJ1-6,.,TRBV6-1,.,ASSVGPQALH
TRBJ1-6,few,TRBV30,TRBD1,AFYSGTEADSPLH
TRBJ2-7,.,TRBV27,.,ASSLGQRSYEQY
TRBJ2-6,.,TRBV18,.,ASSPLNGIPSGANVLT
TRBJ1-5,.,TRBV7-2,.,ASSLFDSNQPQH
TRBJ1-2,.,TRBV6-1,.,ASTPTRGYGYT
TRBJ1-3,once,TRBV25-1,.,ASSANSGNTIY
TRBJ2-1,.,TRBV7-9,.,ASSLQAGHEQF
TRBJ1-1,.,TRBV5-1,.,ASTGGGGQMNTEAF
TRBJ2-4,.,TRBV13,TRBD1,ASSPMGQTAKNIQY
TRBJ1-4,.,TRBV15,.,ATSRDRQILNEKLF
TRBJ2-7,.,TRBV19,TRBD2,ASNLGGGPYEQY
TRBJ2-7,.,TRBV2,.,ASMTLFSEQY
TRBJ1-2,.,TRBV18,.,ASSPPLLGGNYGYT
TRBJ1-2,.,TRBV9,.,ASSVGSGAEGYT
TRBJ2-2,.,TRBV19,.,ASNWGPGELF
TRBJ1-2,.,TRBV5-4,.,ASSSGRGAFYGYT